This TCR beta chain is drawn from a study of blood T cell repertoires in COVID-19. The CDR3 consists of 13 residues. V lost 7 bases and J lost 5, with 14 bases in between. This table comes from immunoSEQ multiplex PCR, and its TCRdb copy is limited to in-frame clones, with some not included. This sample carries under 300,000 clones, 82% of them seen once, and the ten largest clones take roughly 3.4%. The receptor comes from a woman between 18 and 29 years old with acute or convalescent COVID-19. The V call is TRBV12-3 or TRBV12-4, the J call TRBJ1-1, with no clear D. The sequenced sample was peripheral blood. CDR3 sequence reads: CASKNPEKTEAFF. For the CDR3, the DNA is TGTGCCAGCAAAAACCCGGAGAAGACTGAAGCTTTCTTT.